The 8 T cell receptor beta chains presented below share a single source sample, sequenced in a study of cytomegalovirus exposure and HLA in healthy donors. The PCR ran on 60 Vbeta and 13 Jbeta primers. Clones were read by immunoSEQ multiplex PCR, and TCRdb kept only the in-frame ones, dropping some. The sample includes around 89,000 clones, roughly 80% seen only once; the top ten take around 2.9%. Material: PBMCs. The receptor set was obtained from a man in his forties or fifties in good health and CMV-seronegative.

The chain links TRBV4-1 to TRBJ2-7; 8 positions match TRBD1. Germline loops: CDR1 MGHRA, CDR2 YSYEKL. The CDR3 sequence is 17 residues long. The V segment lost 3 bases and the J segment 0 bases; nucleotides outside the gene matches: 10. The CDR3 bases are TGCGCCAGCAGCCATTCACTACCCGGGACAGGCTCCTACGAGCAGTACTTC. This codes for CASSHSLPGTGSYEQYF.

The V call is TRBV25-1, the J call TRBJ2-7; 8 bases map to TRBD1. Germline assignment: CDR1 MGHDK and CDR2 SYGVNS. Trimming removed 4 bases from V and 7 bases from J; junction bases left unmatched: 21. This CDR3 comprises 18 residues. The CDR3 region has the DNA TGTGCCAGCAGTGCGCATTCCGCCGAGGACAGGGACCCTCGGGAGCAGTACTTC. Translating gives CASSAHSAEDRDPREQYF.

This chain connects TRBV27 to TRBJ2-3; D is uncertain. The germline V gene encodes CDR1 MNHEY and CDR2 SMNVEV (reference sequence). The CDR3 length is 13 residues. Between the trimmed V and J ends, which lost 5 bases and 5 bases, there was a span of 11 bases. The CDR3 coding sequence is TGTGCCAGCAGTCCGATCTTAGTAGATACGCAGTATTTT. Protein sequence: CASSPILVDTQYF.

The chain combines TRBV18 with TRBJ1-4; D is unclear. Trimming took 0 bases from V and 8 from J, leaving 13 bases between them. Germline V CDR1 and CDR2: KGHSH, LQKENI. This CDR3 spans 15 amino acids. CDR3 sequence: CASSPPPGEGEKLFF. DNA of the CDR3: TGTGCCAGCTCACCACCGCCGGGTGAGGGCGAAAAACTGTTTTTT.

This clone was observed a handful of times. This rearrangement joins TRBV28 to TRBJ1-5; 8 nucleotides align to TRBD1. Germline trimming cut 5 bases from V and 5 bases from J; bases unmatched to any gene: 11. From germline, CDR1 is MDHEN and CDR2 SYDVKM. This CDR3 has 16 amino acids. CDR3 region: CASSGRGRGGYQPQHF. CDR3 coding DNA: TGTGCCAGCAGTGGCAGGGGGCGGGGGGGTTATCAGCCCCAGCATTTT.

The rearrangement links TRBV5-1 to TRBJ1-2, with 7 bases aligning to TRBD1. The CDR3 has 13 residues. Trimming removed 0 bases from V and 6 bases from J; junction bases left unmatched: 2. The germline V gene encodes CDR1 SGHRS and CDR2 YFSETQ. Here the CDR3 reads CASSLGTGNGYTF. DNA for the CDR3: TGCGCCAGCAGCTTGGGGACAGGTAATGGCTACACCTTC.

The CDR3 bases are TGTGCCAGCCAACAAACAGGGGCCACTGAAGCTTTCTTT. As protein: CASQQTGATEAFF. The chain links TRBV19 to TRBJ1-1; 7 bases map to TRBD1. CDR1 and CDR2 (germline): LNHDA, SQIVND (reference sequence). The CDR3 runs to 13 residues. Trimming at V came to 9 bases and at J to 4 bases, leaving 8 bases not matched to a gene.

The gene calls are TRBV7-9 and TRBJ2-7; 7 bases match TRBD1. This CDR3 contains 16 residues. The V gene end was trimmed by 7 bases and the J gene end by 0 bases; junction bases not matched to a gene: 12. The germline V gene has CDR1 SEHNR and CDR2 FQNEAQ (reference sequence). The CDR3 is CASILGTDLVSYEQYF. In DNA form, the CDR3 reads TGTGCCAGCATTCTAGGGACAGATTTGGTCTCCTACGAGCAGTACTTC.